This entry lists 18 T cell receptor beta chains sequenced from one sample in a study of vaccination and CD4 T cells after COVID-19. Oncomine TCR Beta short-read sequencing was applied to DNA from cultured CD4+ T cells. MiXCR, applied by TCRdb to the PCR reads, yields one record per CDR3 protein. Among roughly 8,900 distinct CDR3 sequences listed, roughly 42% were seen once. For these TCRs, the target antigens are not known. Specified treatment: 10-day PBMC culture with coronavirus spike peptide pools or control peptides (ViraFEST assay). What was sequenced was CD4+ T cells from blood, cultured in vitro. The receptors originated from a human donor who had recovered from COVID-19.

V usage is TRBV2 and J usage is TRBJ1-1; D uncertain. This CDR3 is built from 13 residues. CDR1 is SNHLY and CDR2 is FYNNEI in the germline V gene. The V end was cut by 5 bases, the J end by 1 base, with 8 bases between. The CDR3: CASSQNWNTEAFF. In DNA form, the CDR3 reads TGTGCCAGCAGTCAGAACTGGAACACTGAAGCTTTCTTT. Filled out from reference TRBV2 and TRBJ1-1, the complete variable domain reads EPEVTQTPSHQVTQMGQEVILRCVPISNHLYFYWYRQILGQKVEFLVSFYNNEISEKSEIFDDQFSVERPDGSNFTLKIRSTKLEDSAMYFCASSQNWNTEAFFGQGTRLTVV.

This clonotype was found a few times. This chain joins TRBV25-1 and TRBJ1-2; D remains unclear. Germline assignment: CDR1 MGHDK and CDR2 SYGVNS. Trimming took 3 bases from V and 0 from J, leaving 8 bases between them. CDR3 length: 14 amino acids. The CDR3 DNA reads as TGTGCCAGCAGTGATCGTAGGGCTAACTATGGCTACACCTTC. This gives the protein CASSDRRANYGYTF.

J is TRBJ2-7 and V is TRBV27, with D possibly matching TRBD2 (5 bases). Germline-derived CDR1 and CDR2 are MNHEY and SMNVEV (reference sequence). The length of the CDR3 is 15 residues. V was pared by 6 bases and J by 2 bases, with 17 bases between. As DNA, the CDR3 is TGTGCCAGCAGCCCGGCACCTAGCTTTGCCTACGAGCAGTACTTC. Translated, it gives CASSPAPSFAYEQYF.

With regard to this clonotype: At one end the junction does not follow the germline gene, possibly because of a read error. This chain uses TRBV7-7 with TRBJ2-5; a weak D match, TRBD2 (6 bases). The CDR3 is made up of 13 amino acids. CDR1 is SSHAT and CDR2 is FNYEAQ in the germline V gene (reference sequence). The DNA for the CDR3 is TGTGCTAGCAGCTTAGGAGGGGAAGAGACCCAGTACTTC. Protein sequence: CASSLGGEETQYF.

V and J are TRBV10-3 and TRBJ1-5; tentatively, D is TRBD1 (5 bases). The ends were cut back, 8 bases at V and 4 bases at J, with 18 bases in the middle. The CDR3 has 15 residues. The germline V gene encodes CDR1 ENHRY and CDR2 SYGVKD. CDR3 DNA sequence: TGTGCCATCTCTGCCTCGGGGACGTCGAATCAGCCCCAGCATTTT. Translating gives CAISASGTSNQPQHF.

The CDR3 here is CASSGVAGTPEQFF. Written as DNA, the CDR3 is TGTGCCAGCAGTGGCGTGGCAGGGACCCCAGAGCAGTTCTTC. The chain links TRBV2 to TRBJ2-1; D could derive from TRBD1 or TRBD2 (5 bases each). Trimming removed 4 bases at V and 10 bases at J, with 17 bases between. The germline gives CDR1 SNHLY, CDR2 FYNNEI. There are 14 residues in the CDR3.

The chain couples TRBV7-3 to TRBJ2-3; 7 nucleotides agree with TRBD2. The length of the CDR3 is 15 residues. Germline V lookup: CDR1 SGHTA, CDR2 FQGTGA. Germline trimming cut 2 bases from V and 0 bases from J; bases unmatched to any gene: 2. CDR3 DNA sequence: TGTGCCAGCAGCTTACTAGCGGCTAGCACAGATACGCAGTATTTT. Its protein product is CASSLLAASTDTQYF.

The J gene is TRBJ1-2, the V gene TRBV15; D gene unclear. CDR3 length: 12 amino acids. The germline CDR1 and CDR2 sequences are LNHNV and YYDKDF (reference sequence). Trimming took 3 bases from V and 7 from J, leaving 9 bases between them. For the CDR3, the DNA is TGTGCCACCAGCAGGGCTACGGGTGGCTACACCTTC. Translation gives CATSRATGGYTF.

The V and J genes are TRBV20-1 and TRBJ2-5; D is ambiguous. This CDR3 region has 15 residues. Trimming shortened V by 1 base and J by 4 bases, and 16 bases separated the two germline ends. CDR1 is DFQATT, CDR2 SNEGSKA, per germline (reference sequence). The CDR3 is CSARVNNSFVETQYF. The CDR3 DNA follows: TGCAGTGCTAGAGTTAATAATTCTTTCGTAGAGACCCAGTACTTC.

This clonotype appeared a few times. This chain uses TRBV6-1 with TRBJ1-1; no reliable D call. The CDR3 runs to 18 residues. Trimming stripped 6 bases from V and 1 base from J, with 24 bases between. Per the germline V gene, CDR1 is MNHNS and CDR2 is SASEGT. CDR3 DNA: TGTGCCAGCAGCCTAACCCCGCCCAGGTCGATCGGGAACACTGAAGCTTTCTTT. Amino acids: CASSLTPPRSIGNTEAFF.

The chain is built from TRBV4-1 and TRBJ1-2; D ambiguous. The CDR3 runs 15 residues. V shed 0 bases and J shed 4 bases, with 12 bases lying between them. From germline, CDR1 is MGHRA and CDR2 YSYEKL. The CDR3 loop reads CASSQEEGRVYGYTF. The CDR3 coding sequence is TGCGCCAGCAGCCAAGAGGAGGGTAGGGTCTATGGCTACACCTTC.

Regarding this clonotype: At one of its ends the junction is not consistent with the germline gene, which may arise from a read error. The J gene is TRBJ2-7, the V gene TRBV24-1; TRBD2 might be the D (6 bases). Germline V gene data show CDR1 as KGHDR and CDR2 as SFDVKD. This CDR3 region has 15 residues. For the CDR3, the DNA is TGTGCCACCAAGGGGATGGCGGGGACGACCTACGAGCGGTACTTC. Its translation is CATKGMAGTTYERYF.

The chain has TRBV7-3 and TRBJ2-2; D might be TRBD1 (5 bases). With 3 bases removed from V and 6 bases from J, the gap between germline ends came to 14 bases. Germline V gene lookup returns CDR1 SGHTA and CDR2 FQGTGA. The length of the CDR3 is 15 residues. The CDR3 here is CASSFWGLGPGELFF. The CDR3 nucleotides read TGTGCCAGCAGCTTCTGGGGCCTGGGCCCCGGGGAGCTGTTTTTT. Filled out from reference TRBV7-3 and TRBJ2-2, the complete variable domain reads GAGVSQTPSNKVTEKGKYVELRCDPISGHTALYWYRQSLGQGPEFLIYFQGTGAADDSGLPNDRFFAVRPEGSVSTLKIQRTERGDSAVYLCASSFWGLGPGELFFGEGSRLTVL.

This sequence joins TRBV30 and TRBJ2-2; D ambiguous. Trimming removed 3 bases from V and 3 bases from J, with 8 bases in between. The CDR3 spans 13 residues. CDR1 and CDR2 from the germline V gene are GTSNPN and SVGIG (reference sequence). In DNA, the CDR3 is TGTGCCTGGAGGGGGTTGGACACCGGGGAGCTGTTTTTT. Its protein product is CAWRGLDTGELFF.

This clonotype was detected a few times. V usage is TRBV27 and J usage is TRBJ1-2, with TRBD1 matching over 9 bases. CDR3 size: 17 residues. CDR1 and CDR2 (germline): MNHEY, SMNVEV (reference sequence). CDR3 DNA sequence: TGTATCAATATCCAGACAGGGGGAAAAATCAAACTCCGTGGCTACACCTTC. It specifies CINIQTGGKIKLRGYTF.

This clonotype has just a few counts. The chain couples TRBV5-1 to TRBJ2-6; D is undetermined. Germline CDR1 SGHRS, CDR2 YFSETQ. Trimming pared 0 bases from V and 1 base from J, leaving 5 bases between. The CDR3 runs to 15 residues. CDR3 coding DNA: TGCGCCAGCAGCTTGGACCTGTCTGGGGCCAACGTCCTGACTTTC. Amino acid sequence: CASSLDLSGANVLTF.

This clonotype was seen more than once but under ten times. The chain recombines TRBV25-1 with TRBJ1-3; D is uncertain. V shed 7 bases and J shed 3 bases, with 19 bases lying between them. The CDR3 is 16 residues long. Germline loops: CDR1 MGHDK, CDR2 SYGVNS. The DNA for the CDR3 is TGTGCCAGCACCGGCGGAGGATCTCGGGGTGGAAACACCATATATTTT. Translation: CASTGGGSRGGNTIYF.

The genes are TRBV2 and TRBJ2-2; weak D call: TRBD2 (6 bases). Germline CDR1 reads SNHLY; CDR2 reads FYNNEI. V was cut by 2 bases and J by 8 bases, with 9 bases left in between. The CDR3 covers 13 residues. CDR3 sequence (DNA): TGTGCCAGCAGTGAATCCCGGGAGGGGGAGCTGTTTTTT. Protein product: CASSESREGELFF. Variable domain in full (rest from reference TRBV2 and TRBJ2-2): EPEVTQTPSHQVTQMGQEVILRCVPISNHLYFYWYRQILGQKVEFLVSFYNNEISEKSEIFDDQFSVERPDGSNFTLKIRSTKLEDSAMYFCASSESREGELFFGEGSRLTVL.